This passage covers 7 T cell receptor beta chains from one sample sequenced in a study of CXCR3-negative and CXCR3-positive naive CD8 T cells. Researchers prepared the TRB cDNA libraries using 5' RACE with UMI labels. TCRdb re-called the 5' RACE reads; every CDR3 protein appears as one record, without DNA. The sample's table shows 45,000 to 75,000 distinct CDR3 sequences. Source material: naive CXCR3- CD8+ T cells from blood. Indicated subset: CD45RO-CCR7+CD27+CD95- naive CD8+ T cells lacking CXCR3 (TNR3-). The receptors were gathered from a human donor in good health. Some clones in this sample may be carry-over from other donors' samples.

V usage is TRBV29-1 and J usage is TRBJ1-1; TCRdb's D call of TRBD1 is untestable without DNA. Germline V gene data show CDR1 as SQVTM and CDR2 as ANQGSEA. This CDR3 contains 12 residues. CDR3 region: CSATALNTEAFF.

The chain is built from TRBV20-1 and TRBJ2-7; with no DNA, the TCRdb D assignment of TRBD1 cannot be verified. The CDR3 is 14 amino acids. CDR1 is DFQATT, CDR2 SNEGSKA, per germline (reference sequence). The CDR3 here is CSARDRDRYYEQYF.

J is TRBJ2-2 and V is TRBV7-9; without DNA, the TCRdb call of TRBD1 cannot be checked. CDR3 size: 17 residues. The germline V gene has CDR1 SEHNR and CDR2 FQNEAQ (reference sequence). This CDR3 is CASSSLRQGVNTGELFF.

The chain carries TRBV6-4 and TRBJ2-2. CDR3 length: 16 residues. Germline V gene sequence: CDR1 MRHNA, CDR2 SNTAGT. This CDR3 reads CASSDDVGTPTGELFF.

This chain connects TRBV5-1 to TRBJ2-7; TCRdb indicates TRBD2, and absent DNA this call remains unverified. The CDR3 contains 13 residues. Germline CDR1 reads SGHRS; CDR2 reads YFSETQ. CDR3 sequence reads: CASKGPPTYEQYF.

The V and J genes are TRBV7-6 and TRBJ2-7. CDR3 length equals 14 residues. Germline-derived CDR1 and CDR2 are SGHVS and FNYEAQ. CDR3 protein: CASSYLGSNYEQYF. Using reference TRBV7-6 and TRBJ2-7 for the parts outside the CDR3, the full variable domain is GAGVSQSPRYKVTKRGQDVALRCDPISGHVSLYWYRQALGQGPEFLTYFNYEAQQDKSGLPNDRFSAERPEGSISTLTIQRTEQRDSAMYRCASSYLGSNYEQYFGPGTRLTVT.

This chain connects TRBV29-1 to TRBJ1-2; the D call from TCRdb, TRBD1, cannot be confirmed without DNA. This CDR3 contains 14 residues. Germline CDR1 reads SQVTM; CDR2 reads ANQGSEA. CDR3 amino acids: CSGAGTGTSYGYSF. Looking up the rest from reference TRBV29-1 and TRBJ1-2 gives the full variable domain: SAVISQKPSRDICQRGTSLTIQCQVDSQVTMMFWYRQQPGQSLTLIATANQGSEATYESGFVIDKFPISRPNLTFSTLTVSNMSPEDSSIYLCSGAGTGTSYGYSFGSGTRLTVV.